This section outlines one TCR beta chain sequence together with its context. This sample was taken from a study of blood T cell repertoires in COVID-19. The overall study: Samples taken during acute and convalescent COVID-19 were collected in the United States, Italy and Spain. T cells, B-cell-depleted T cells, or PBMCs supplied cDNA or gDNA.

From germline, CDR1 is SQVTM and CDR2 ANQGSEA. CDR3 size: 12 residues. V lost 7 bases to trimming and J lost 4 bases, with 14 bases between them. As handled by the study authors: Amplifying reference gene primers gave estimates of nucleated cell counts. Libraries were prepared by immunoSEQ multiplex PCR; TCRdb keeps only in-frame clonotypes and omits some of them. That table furnishes V, J and clone size, whereas the DNA furnished D and trimming. Here the sample spans some 150,000 clones, approximately 85% being singletons. The rearrangement joins TRBV29-1 to TRBJ2-7, with D perhaps matching TRBD2 (6 bases). The sequenced sample was peripheral blood. The origin of this receptor is a man between 35 and 55 years old who had recovered from COVID-19. In DNA form, the CDR3 reads TGCAGCGGGAGGGACGGAGGATACGAGCAGTACTTC. Its protein product is CSGRDGGYEQYF.